The clone carrying this T cell receptor (beta chain) was seen a handful of times. The antigen is unknown. The use of a sample-barcoded 5' primer and a J-beta primer mix characterized a second PCR of roughly 6 to 11 cycles. TCRdb re-called the 5' RACE reads through MiXCR, storing one row per CDR3 protein. This table holds some 1.5 million distinct CDR3 sequences, roughly 27% found once. The data were taken from a study of blood T cells in healthy people across ages. Regarding the study as a whole: Older age went with lower TCR beta diversity per million T cells, in a roughly linear way.

This CDR3 is 13 amino acids long. V lost 10 bases and J lost 3; bases outside the gene matches: 6. Looked up from germline, CDR1 is MNHNS and CDR2 is SASEGT. The chain joins TRBV6-1 to TRBJ1-1; TRBD1 aligns across 9 bases. Input material: blood. This sequence was found in a woman in her 30s in good health. CDR3 DNA: TGTGCCACTGACAGGGGGTCACACACTGAAGCTTTCTTT. Its translation is CATDRGSHTEAFF.